This T cell receptor beta chain was profiled in a study of a mutant IDH1 vaccine in newly diagnosed glioma. For the study at large: Treated patients comprised around 60% males and around 38% females, mean age approximately 37 years. Earlier treatment was radiotherapy, temozolomide, or both, with most getting both.

Study results and caveats: Seemingly, top peripheral T cell clonotype changes bore no relation to pseudoprogression.

The V gene's germline CDR1 is SEHNR and CDR2 FQNEAQ (reference sequence). CDR3 length equals 15 residues. Trimming pared 4 bases from V and 2 bases from J, leaving 15 bases between. Noted time point: baseline, week 1 (first vaccination visit). Treatment meaning: pre-vaccination baseline after standard-of-care therapy. Generated by immunoSEQ multiplex PCR, the TCRdb table keeps only in-frame clones and is missing some. The table has approximately 70,000 clones, 70% to 80% seen once. A remark on this clone: Its antigen is unknown.

The sequencing here drew on PBMCs, taken from a glioma patient treated with radiotherapy, temozolomide or both. The V and J genes are TRBV7-9 and TRBJ2-7; D assignment may be TRBD1 or TRBD2 (5 bases each). This clonotype was obtained from a man in his fifties or sixties with glioma. This chain's CDR3 is CASSSVGDRTYEQYF. In DNA form, the CDR3 reads TGTGCCAGCAGCTCAGTTGGGGACCGAACCTACGAGCAGTACTTC.